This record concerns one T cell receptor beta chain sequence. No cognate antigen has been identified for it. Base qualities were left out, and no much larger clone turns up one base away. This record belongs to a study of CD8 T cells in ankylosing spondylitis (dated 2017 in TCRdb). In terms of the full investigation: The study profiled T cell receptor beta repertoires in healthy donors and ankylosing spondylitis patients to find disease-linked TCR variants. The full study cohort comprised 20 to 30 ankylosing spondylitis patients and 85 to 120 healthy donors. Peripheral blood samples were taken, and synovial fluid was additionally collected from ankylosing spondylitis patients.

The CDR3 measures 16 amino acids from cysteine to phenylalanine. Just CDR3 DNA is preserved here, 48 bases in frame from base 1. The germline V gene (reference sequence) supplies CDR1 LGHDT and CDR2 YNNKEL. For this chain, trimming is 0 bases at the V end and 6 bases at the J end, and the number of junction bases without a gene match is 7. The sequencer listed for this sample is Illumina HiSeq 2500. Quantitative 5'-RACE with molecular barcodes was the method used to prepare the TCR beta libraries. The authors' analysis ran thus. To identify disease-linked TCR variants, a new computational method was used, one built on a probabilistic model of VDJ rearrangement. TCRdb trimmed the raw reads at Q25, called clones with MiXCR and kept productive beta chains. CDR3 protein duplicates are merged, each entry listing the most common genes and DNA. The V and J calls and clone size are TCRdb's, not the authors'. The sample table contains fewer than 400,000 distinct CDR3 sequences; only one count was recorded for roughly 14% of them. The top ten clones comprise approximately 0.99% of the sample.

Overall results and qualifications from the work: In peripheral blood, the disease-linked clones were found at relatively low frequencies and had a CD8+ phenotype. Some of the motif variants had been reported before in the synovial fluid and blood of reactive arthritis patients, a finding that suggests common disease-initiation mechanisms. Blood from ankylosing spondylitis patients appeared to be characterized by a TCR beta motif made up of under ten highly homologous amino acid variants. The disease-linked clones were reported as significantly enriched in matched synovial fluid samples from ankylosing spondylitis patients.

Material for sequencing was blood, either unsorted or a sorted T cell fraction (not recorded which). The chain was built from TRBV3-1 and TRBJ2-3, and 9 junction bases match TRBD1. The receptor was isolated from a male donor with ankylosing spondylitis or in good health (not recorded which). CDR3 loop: CASSQDQWTGVDTQYF. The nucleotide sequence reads TGTGCCAGCAGCCAAGATCAGTGGACAGGGGTGGATACGCAGTATTTT.